This TCR beta chain derives from a study of radiotherapy plus CTLA-4 blockade in lung cancer (dated by TCRdb to 2016 to 2018). In the study overall: Among enrolled patients, about 19% had an objective response and approximately 30% reached disease control.

The study tested focal radiation therapy combined with CTLA-4 blockade (ipilimumab) in patients with chemo-refractory metastatic non-small-cell lung cancer. V is clipped by 10 bases and J by 7 bases, and the sequence between their germline boundaries is 25 bases long. The germline V gene (reference sequence) specifies MNHNY as CDR1 and SVGAGI as CDR2. From cysteine to phenylalanine, the CDR3 is 16 amino acids long. Only CDR3 DNA is held: 48 bases, read in frame from base 1. Libraries were made using the immunoSEQ multiplex PCR assay. TCRdb stores this immuneACCESS table with in-frame sequences only. Part of the clones is absent; in the studies checked, under half of the shortfall reflects unresolved V genes, and no reason is known for the rest. The sample table shows over 80,000 clones, and around nine tenths are seen once. The top ten hold approximately 16% of the sample. General conclusions and limits of the study: After treatment with radiotherapy and ipilimumab, TCR clones that originated in tumors expanded in peripheral blood. Early dynamic changes in blood T cell clones, together with increased serum interferon-beta after radiation, were reported as the strongest predictors of response.

As concerns this clone: This clone's antigen is unknown. Base qualities are not provided; no much larger clone lies one nucleotide away.

The source is a human donor with non-small cell lung cancer that progressed on radiotherapy plus ipilimumab. The rearranged segments are TRBV6-6 and TRBJ1-4; no D gene is confidently identified. Sequenced here: peripheral blood, sampled from a patient treated with radiotherapy plus ipilimumab. The nucleotide sequence reads TGTGCCATCGAACGACCGAGCGAAGAGGCTTTTGAAAAACTGTTTTTT. Translated, it gives CAIERPSEEAFEKLFF.